The T cell receptor (beta chain) under discussion was sequenced for a study of blood T cell repertoires in COVID-19. Study details: Specimens from acute and convalescent COVID-19 originated in the United States, Italy and Spain. In each case, the material was cDNA or gDNA derived from T cells, B-cell-depleted T cells, or PBMCs.

Germline V gene data show CDR1 as SGHVS and CDR2 as FQNEAQ. There are 15 residues in the CDR3. The germline V and J ends were trimmed by 1 base and 4 bases, with 13 bases remaining between them. Assay used: immunoSEQ multiplex PCR; TCRdb lists only in-frame clones, some missing. Among tens of thousands of clones, 89% were seen once, and the ten largest hold under 5.5%. One Seattle source followed patients from active infection through their disease course. The sample taken for sequencing was peripheral blood. The chain couples TRBV7-8 to TRBJ1-2, with D unresolved. This TCR was recovered from a man aged 60 to 75 with COVID-19, enrolled during active disease. CDR3: CASSLGRVRFYGYTF. The CDR3 coding sequence is TGTGCCAGCAGCTTAGGTCGGGTCAGATTCTATGGCTACACCTTC. Variable domain in full (rest from reference TRBV7-8 and TRBJ1-2): GAGVSQSPRYKVAKRGQDVALRCDPISGHVSLFWYQQALGQGPEFLTYFQNEAQLDKSGLPSDRFFAERPEGSVSTLKIQRTQQEDSAVYLCASSLGRVRFYGYTFGSGTRLTVV.